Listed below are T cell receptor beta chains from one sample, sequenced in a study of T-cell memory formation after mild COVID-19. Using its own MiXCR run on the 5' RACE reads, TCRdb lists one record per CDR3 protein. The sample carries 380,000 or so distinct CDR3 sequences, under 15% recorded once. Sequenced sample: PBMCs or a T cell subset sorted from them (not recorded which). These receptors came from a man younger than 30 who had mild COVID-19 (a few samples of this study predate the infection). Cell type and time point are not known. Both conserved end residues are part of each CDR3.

cdr3_aa: CASSFAGQRYYEQYF
v_call: TRBV5-4

cdr3_aa: CASSDPGQGLGEQFF
v_call: TRBV25-1

cdr3_aa: CASRGLRGLGTQYF
v_call: TRBV28

cdr3_aa: CASSLNTGDTDTQYF
v_call: TRBV5-1

cdr3_aa: CASSLVGRGVETQYF
v_call: TRBV5-5

cdr3_aa: CASSSSSDPQHF
v_call: TRBV12-3/TRBV12-4

cdr3_aa: CASSDGTGGFVQYF
v_call: TRBV5-1

cdr3_aa: CSARFTEAFF
v_call: TRBV20-1

cdr3_aa: CSVTTGYYGYTF
v_call: TRBV29-1

cdr3_aa: CSVGTGAGDTQYF
v_call: TRBV29-1

cdr3_aa: CASSLDWGSYYPGELFF
v_call: TRBV5-6

cdr3_aa: CASSLKGLKDQPQHF
v_call: TRBV11-2

cdr3_aa: CSARDVGGGAGLETQYF
v_call: TRBV20-1

cdr3_aa: CATRWGGLYNEQFF
v_call: TRBV6-2/TRBV6-3

cdr3_aa: CASSTSGSIPPYEQYF
v_call: TRBV5-1

cdr3_aa: CASSQSRLARETQYF
v_call: TRBV4-2

cdr3_aa: CASSALGGAVTEAFF
v_call: TRBV25-1

cdr3_aa: CSAQGQRGASYEQYF
v_call: TRBV20-1

cdr3_aa: CASSLGTGNYEQYF
v_call: TRBV7-6

cdr3_aa: CAISEGGRGMGYNEQFF
v_call: TRBV10-3

cdr3_aa: CASSPKQGTEAFF
v_call: TRBV5-1

cdr3_aa: CASSLVQVRVTDTQYF
v_call: TRBV5-1

cdr3_aa: CSVGRGGAFTEAFF
v_call: TRBV29-1

cdr3_aa: CASSYTHPGEKLFF
v_call: TRBV6-2/TRBV6-3

cdr3_aa: CASSWGTGNSPLHF
v_call: TRBV5-1

cdr3_aa: CASSQLLAAKNIQYF
v_call: TRBV4-3

cdr3_aa: CASSYGGPSGEQFF
v_call: TRBV4-1

cdr3_aa: CASSLSGEVSYNEQFF
v_call: TRBV9

cdr3_aa: CASRAQGANQPQHF
v_call: TRBV28

cdr3_aa: CASSPPTDGTRADTQYF
v_call: TRBV5-1

cdr3_aa: CASSPRGSSGGRDTQYF
v_call: TRBV5-1

cdr3_aa: CASSKVHTAISPQGRETNNEQFF
v_call: TRBV21-1

cdr3_aa: CASSSGAGGRKKVDEQYF
v_call: TRBV7-6

cdr3_aa: CASSVESGSRRTQYF
v_call: TRBV9

cdr3_aa: CASSRPTFSSPLHF
v_call: TRBV27

cdr3_aa: CASTPAGVDYGYTF
v_call: TRBV12-3/TRBV12-4

cdr3_aa: CASSLAGPREQYF
v_call: TRBV7-2

cdr3_aa: CASSVWRDTQYF
v_call: TRBV7-9

cdr3_aa: CASTGGGINNSPLHF
v_call: TRBV5-1

cdr3_aa: CASSWTVTGELFF
v_call: TRBV6-2/TRBV6-3

cdr3_aa: CASSPARGLKEYGYTF
v_call: TRBV7-9

cdr3_aa: CASSLAPFRDRLTGELFF
v_call: TRBV5-1

cdr3_aa: CASSQDRGGGVPWEQYF
v_call: TRBV4-1

cdr3_aa: CASSHPGFWTQYF
v_call: TRBV18

cdr3_aa: CASSLLGGHRGANVLTF
v_call: TRBV27

cdr3_aa: CASSYLTRPNEKLFF
v_call: TRBV6-5

cdr3_aa: CATSRDPRVEKLFF
v_call: TRBV15

cdr3_aa: CASSLLSGVGTDTQYF
v_call: TRBV5-1

cdr3_aa: CSAGGTSGQETQYF
v_call: TRBV20-1

cdr3_aa: CASSSTGSEGEKLFF
v_call: TRBV5-1

cdr3_aa: CSARTGENEQFF
v_call: TRBV20-1

cdr3_aa: CSARRTSGYQETQYF
v_call: TRBV20-1